This paragraph reports one T cell receptor (beta chain). Germline lookup yields CDR1 ENHRY and CDR2 SYGVKD. The CDR3 has 15 amino acids. The V segment lost 8 bases and the J segment 1 base; nucleotides outside the gene matches: 8. The data stem from a study of blood T cell repertoires in COVID-19. About the research overall: Sample material is recorded as cDNA or gDNA derived from T cells, B-cell-depleted T cells, or PBMCs.

Produced via immunoSEQ multiplex PCR; TCRdb's table is partial and in-frame only. The repertoire holds about 350,000 clones, with about 89% as singletons. This rearrangement joins TRBV10-3 to TRBJ2-1, with 7 positions matching TRBD1. The sequence was obtained from a woman aged 45-59 years with COVID-19, enrolled during active disease. The sequenced sample consisted of peripheral blood. In DNA, the CDR3 is TGTGCCATCGCCCGGACAGGTTTATCCTACAATGAGCAGTTCTTC. It encodes CAIARTGLSYNEQFF.